The clone carrying this TCR beta chain showed up many times. Its target is not known. The V end was cut by 2 bases, the J end by 2 bases, with 11 bases between. Germline V gene lookup returns CDR1 SGDLS and CDR2 YYNGEE. This CDR3 contains 14 residues. Quantitative 5'-RACE with molecular barcodes produced the TCR beta libraries. TCRdb redid the calling of the 5' RACE reads with MiXCR, one entry per CDR3 protein. The repertoire holds 8,400 or so distinct CDR3 sequences, roughly 3.9% seen once, with about 9.4% in the top ten. The source of the sample is a study of CD8 T cells in ankylosing spondylitis. Findings and caveats of the study: Disease-associated clonotypes exhibited CD8+ identity and were relatively infrequent in peripheral blood. In ankylosing spondylitis blood, a motif of roughly eight highly homologous TCR beta variants appeared characteristic. Clones linked to disease were reported to show significant enrichment in matched ankylosing spondylitis synovial fluid.

Sequenced sample: blood, either unsorted or a sorted T cell fraction (not recorded which). The receptor was isolated from a female donor with ankylosing spondylitis or in good health (not recorded which). The chain links TRBV9 to TRBJ2-7; D is possibly TRBD2 (6 bases). The DNA for the CDR3 is TGTGCCAGCAGCGTCGGGACTTCTCCCTACGAGCAGTACTTC. Its translation: CASSVGTSPYEQYF.